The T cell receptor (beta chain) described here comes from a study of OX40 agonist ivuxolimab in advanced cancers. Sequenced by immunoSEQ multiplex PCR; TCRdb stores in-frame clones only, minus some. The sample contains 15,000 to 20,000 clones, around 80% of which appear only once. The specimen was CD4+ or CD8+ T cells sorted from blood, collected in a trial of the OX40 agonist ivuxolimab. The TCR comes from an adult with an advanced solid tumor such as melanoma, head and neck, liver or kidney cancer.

The CDR3 sequence: CASSPRTTGYTF. The CDR3 DNA is TGTGCCAGCAGCCCTAGAACTACTGGCTACACCTTC. The gene calls are TRBV7-2 and TRBJ1-2; D call uncertain. V lost 5 bases, J lost 7 bases, and 11 bases lay in between. Germline values: CDR1 SGHTA, CDR2 FQGNSA. This CDR3 has 12 residues.